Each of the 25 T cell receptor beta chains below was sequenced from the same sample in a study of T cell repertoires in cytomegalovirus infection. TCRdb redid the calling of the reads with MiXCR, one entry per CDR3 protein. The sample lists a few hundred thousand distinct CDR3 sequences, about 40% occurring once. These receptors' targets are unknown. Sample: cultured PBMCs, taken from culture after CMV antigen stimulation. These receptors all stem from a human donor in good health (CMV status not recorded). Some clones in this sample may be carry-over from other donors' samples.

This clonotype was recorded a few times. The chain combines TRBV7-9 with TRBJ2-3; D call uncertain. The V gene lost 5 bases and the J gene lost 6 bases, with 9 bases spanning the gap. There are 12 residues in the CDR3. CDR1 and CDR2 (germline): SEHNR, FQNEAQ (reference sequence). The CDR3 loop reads CASSPTQDTQYF. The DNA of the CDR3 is TGTGCCAGCAGCCCGACCCAGGATACGCAGTATTTT.

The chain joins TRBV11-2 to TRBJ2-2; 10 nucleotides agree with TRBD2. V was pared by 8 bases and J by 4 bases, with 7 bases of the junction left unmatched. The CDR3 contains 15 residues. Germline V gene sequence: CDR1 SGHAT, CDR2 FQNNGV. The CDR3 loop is CASRWTSGSTGELFF. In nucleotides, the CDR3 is TGTGCCAGCCGCTGGACTAGCGGAAGCACCGGGGAGCTGTTTTTT. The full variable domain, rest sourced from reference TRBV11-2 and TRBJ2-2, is EAGVAQSPRYKIIEKRQSVAFWCNPISGHATLYWYQQILGQGPKLLIQFQNNGVVDDSQLPKDRFSAERLKGVDSTLKIQPAKLEDSAVYLCASRWTSGSTGELFFGEGSRLTVL.

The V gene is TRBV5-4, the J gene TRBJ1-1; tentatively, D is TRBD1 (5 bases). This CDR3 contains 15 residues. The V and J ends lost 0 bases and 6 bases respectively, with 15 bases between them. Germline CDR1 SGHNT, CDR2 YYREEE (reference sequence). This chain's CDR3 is CASSLVGRGGAEAFF. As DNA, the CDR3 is TGTGCCAGCAGCTTGGTAGGACGGGGGGGGGCTGAAGCTTTCTTT.

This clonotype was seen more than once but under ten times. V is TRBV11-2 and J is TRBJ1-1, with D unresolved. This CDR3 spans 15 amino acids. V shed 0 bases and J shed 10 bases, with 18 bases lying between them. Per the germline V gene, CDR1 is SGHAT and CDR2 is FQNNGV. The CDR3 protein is CASSLDPWGRQRAFF. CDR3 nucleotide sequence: TGTGCCAGCAGCTTAGATCCTTGGGGTCGGCAGAGAGCTTTCTTT.

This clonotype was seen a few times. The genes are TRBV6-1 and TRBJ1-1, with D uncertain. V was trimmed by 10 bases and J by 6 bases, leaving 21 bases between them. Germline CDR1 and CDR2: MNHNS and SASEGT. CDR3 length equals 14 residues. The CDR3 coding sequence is TGTGCCACCATCGTTGAGGGAAGGTTTTCTGAAGCTTTCTTT. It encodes CATIVEGRFSEAFF.

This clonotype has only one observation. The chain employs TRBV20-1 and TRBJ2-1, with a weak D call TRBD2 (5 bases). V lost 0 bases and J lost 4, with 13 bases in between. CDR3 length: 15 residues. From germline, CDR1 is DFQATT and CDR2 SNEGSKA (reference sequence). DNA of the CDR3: TGCAGTGCTAGAGATGGGAGCGGACTTTACAATGAGCAGTTCTTC. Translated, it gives CSARDGSGLYNEQFF.

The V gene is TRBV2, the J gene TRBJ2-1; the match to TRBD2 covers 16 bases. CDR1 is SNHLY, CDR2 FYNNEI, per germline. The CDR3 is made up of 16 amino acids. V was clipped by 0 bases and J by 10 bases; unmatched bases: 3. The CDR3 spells CASSEAGLAGGKEQFF. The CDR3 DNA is TGTGCCAGCAGTGAAGCGGGACTAGCGGGGGGGAAAGAGCAGTTCTTC. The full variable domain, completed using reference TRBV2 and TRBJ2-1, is EPEVTQTPSHQVTQMGQEVILRCVPISNHLYFYWYRQILGQKVEFLVSFYNNEISEKSEIFDDQFSVERPDGSNFTLKIRSTKLEDSAMYFCASSEAGLAGGKEQFFGPGTRLTVL.

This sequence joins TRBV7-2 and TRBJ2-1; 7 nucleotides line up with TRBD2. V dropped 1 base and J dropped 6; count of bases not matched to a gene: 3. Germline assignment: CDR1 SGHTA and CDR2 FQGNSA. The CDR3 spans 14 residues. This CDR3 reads CASSLVGTTNEQFF. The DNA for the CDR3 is TGTGCCAGCAGCTTAGTCGGGACTACCAATGAGCAGTTCTTC.

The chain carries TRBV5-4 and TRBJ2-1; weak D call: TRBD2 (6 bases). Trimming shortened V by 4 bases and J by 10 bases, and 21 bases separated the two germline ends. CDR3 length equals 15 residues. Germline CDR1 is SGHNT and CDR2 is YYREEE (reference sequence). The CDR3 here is CASSPAGTLALEQFF. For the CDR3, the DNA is TGTGCCAGCAGCCCGGCCGGGACTCTCGCGTTAGAGCAGTTCTTC.

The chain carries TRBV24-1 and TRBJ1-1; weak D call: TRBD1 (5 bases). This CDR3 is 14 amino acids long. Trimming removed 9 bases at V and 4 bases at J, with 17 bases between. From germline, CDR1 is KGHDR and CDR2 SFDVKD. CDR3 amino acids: CATAAGGGGTEAFF. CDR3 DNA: TGTGCCACCGCGGCGGGGGGAGGCGGCACTGAAGCTTTCTTT.

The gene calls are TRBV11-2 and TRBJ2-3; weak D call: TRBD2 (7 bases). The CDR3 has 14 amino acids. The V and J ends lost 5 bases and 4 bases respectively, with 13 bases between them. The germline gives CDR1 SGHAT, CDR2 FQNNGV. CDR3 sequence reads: CASSGGAGADTQYF. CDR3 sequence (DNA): TGTGCCAGCAGCGGGGGGGCAGGGGCAGATACGCAGTATTTT. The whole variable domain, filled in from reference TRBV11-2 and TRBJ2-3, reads EAGVAQSPRYKIIEKRQSVAFWCNPISGHATLYWYQQILGQGPKLLIQFQNNGVVDDSQLPKDRFSAERLKGVDSTLKIQPAKLEDSAVYLCASSGGAGADTQYFGPGTRLTVL.

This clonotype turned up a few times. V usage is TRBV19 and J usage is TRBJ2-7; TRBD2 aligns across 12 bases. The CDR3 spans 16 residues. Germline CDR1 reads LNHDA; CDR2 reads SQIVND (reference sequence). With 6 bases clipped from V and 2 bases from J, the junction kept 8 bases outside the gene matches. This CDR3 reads CASRDPSGRGTYEQYF. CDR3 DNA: TGTGCCAGTAGAGACCCTAGCGGGAGGGGGACCTACGAGCAGTACTTC.

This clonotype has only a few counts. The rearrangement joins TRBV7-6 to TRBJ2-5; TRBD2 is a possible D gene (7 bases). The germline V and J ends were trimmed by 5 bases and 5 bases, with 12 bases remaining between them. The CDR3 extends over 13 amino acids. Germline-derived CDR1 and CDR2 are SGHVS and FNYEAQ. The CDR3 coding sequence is TGTGCCAGCAGCCGAGGGGGGGGGGAGACCCAGTACTTC. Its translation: CASSRGGGETQYF.

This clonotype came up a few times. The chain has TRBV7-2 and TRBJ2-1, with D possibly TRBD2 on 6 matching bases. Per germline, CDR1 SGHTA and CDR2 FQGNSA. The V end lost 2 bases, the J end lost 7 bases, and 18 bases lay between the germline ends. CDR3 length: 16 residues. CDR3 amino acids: CASSLTWLARYNEQFF. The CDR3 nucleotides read TGTGCCAGCAGCTTAACATGGCTAGCGAGATATAATGAGCAGTTCTTC.

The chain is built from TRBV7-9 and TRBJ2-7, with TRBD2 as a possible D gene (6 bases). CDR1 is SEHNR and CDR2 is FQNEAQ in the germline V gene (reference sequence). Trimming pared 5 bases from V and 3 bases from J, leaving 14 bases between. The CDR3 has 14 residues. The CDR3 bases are TGTGCCAGCAGCCCACCGACGGGAGACTACGAGCAGTACTTC. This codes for CASSPPTGDYEQYF.

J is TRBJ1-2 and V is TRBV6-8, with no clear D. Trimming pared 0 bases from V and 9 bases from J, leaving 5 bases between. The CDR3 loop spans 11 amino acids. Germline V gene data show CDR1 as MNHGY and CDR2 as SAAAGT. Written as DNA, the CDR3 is TGTGCCAGCAGTTACTCAGGGAGCTACACCTTC. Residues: CASSYSGSYTF.

The CDR3 spells CASSQTYPDYGYTF. In DNA form, the CDR3 reads TGCGCCAGCAGCCAAACGTACCCAGACTATGGCTACACCTTC. The V gene is TRBV4-1, the J gene TRBJ1-2, with D hard to call. The CDR3 is 14 residues long. V lost 2 bases, J lost 3 bases, and 10 bases lay in between. CDR1 is MGHRA, CDR2 YSYEKL, per germline.

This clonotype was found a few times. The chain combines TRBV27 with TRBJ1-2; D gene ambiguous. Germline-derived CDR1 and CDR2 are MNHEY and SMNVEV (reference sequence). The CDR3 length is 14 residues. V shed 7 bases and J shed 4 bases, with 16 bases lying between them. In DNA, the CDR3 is TGTGCCAGCAAGGACGTCGACCTTCCCTATGGCTACACCTTC. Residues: CASKDVDLPYGYTF.

The CDR3 is CASRSALGATNEKLFF. The CDR3 DNA reads as TGTGCCAGCAGGTCCGCTCTCGGGGCCACTAATGAAAAACTGTTTTTT. V usage is TRBV28 and J usage is TRBJ1-4; a weak D match, TRBD1 (5 bases). This CDR3 contains 16 residues. The V and J ends lost 6 bases and 2 bases respectively, with 16 bases between them. Germline CDR1 is MDHEN and CDR2 is SYDVKM.

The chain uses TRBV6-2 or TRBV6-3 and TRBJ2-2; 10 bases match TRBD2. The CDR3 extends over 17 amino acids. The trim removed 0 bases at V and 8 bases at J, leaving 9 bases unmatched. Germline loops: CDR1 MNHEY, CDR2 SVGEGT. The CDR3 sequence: CASSYSSTSGFVGELFF. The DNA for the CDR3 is TGTGCCAGCAGTTACTCTTCGACTAGCGGGTTCGTGGGGGAGCTGTTTTTT.

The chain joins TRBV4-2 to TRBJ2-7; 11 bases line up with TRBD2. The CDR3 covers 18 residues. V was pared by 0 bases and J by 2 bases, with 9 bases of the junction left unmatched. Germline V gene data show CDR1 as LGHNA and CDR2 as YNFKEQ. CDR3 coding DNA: TGTGCCAGCAGCCAAGACCCGACTAGCGGGGCGCCCCCCTACGAGCAGTACTTC. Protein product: CASSQDPTSGAPPYEQYF.

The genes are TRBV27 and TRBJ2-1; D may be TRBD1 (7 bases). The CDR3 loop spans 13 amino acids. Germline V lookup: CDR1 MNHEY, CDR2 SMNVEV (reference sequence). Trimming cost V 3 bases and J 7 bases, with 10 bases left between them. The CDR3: CASSFAGGNEQFF. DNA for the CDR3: TGTGCCAGCAGTTTCGCAGGGGGGAATGAGCAGTTCTTC.

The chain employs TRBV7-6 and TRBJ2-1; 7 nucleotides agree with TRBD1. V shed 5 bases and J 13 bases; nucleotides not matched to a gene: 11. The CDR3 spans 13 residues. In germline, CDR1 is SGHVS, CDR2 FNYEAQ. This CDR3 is CASSRTGWEAQFF. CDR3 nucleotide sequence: TGTGCCAGCAGCCGGACAGGCTGGGAAGCTCAGTTCTTC. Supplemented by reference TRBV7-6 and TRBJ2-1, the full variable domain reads GAGVSQSPRYKVTKRGQDVALRCDPISGHVSLYWYRQALGQGPEFLTYFNYEAQQDKSGLPNDRFSAERPEGSISTLTIQRTEQRDSAMYRCASSRTGWEAQFFGPGTRLTVL.

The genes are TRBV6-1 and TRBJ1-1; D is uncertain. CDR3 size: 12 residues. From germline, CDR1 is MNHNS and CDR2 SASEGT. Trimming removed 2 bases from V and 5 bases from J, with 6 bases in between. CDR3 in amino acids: CASSEWVTEAFF. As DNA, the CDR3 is TGTGCCAGCAGTGAATGGGTGACTGAAGCTTTCTTT.

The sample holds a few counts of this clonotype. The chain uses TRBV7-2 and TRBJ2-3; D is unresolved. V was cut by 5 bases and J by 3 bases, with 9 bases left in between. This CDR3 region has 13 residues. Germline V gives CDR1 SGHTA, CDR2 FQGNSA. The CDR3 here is CASSPIGTDTQYF. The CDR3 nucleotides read TGTGCCAGCAGCCCAATAGGAACAGATACGCAGTATTTT.